Described below is a single TCR beta chain sequence and its context. The antigen is undetermined. This entry belongs to a study of T cell responses to AZD1222 COVID-19 vaccine. Notes on the study in general: Dominant at 160-218 and 743-854, vaccine-associated CD4 TCRs also spanned spike. Donors were chiefly white British, with a greater number of females, and clonal diversity was perhaps underestimated. Repertoire collection took place solely once the T cell response had peaked. Among spike-specific TCRs, nearly half reportedly target unmutated variant regions.

Germline V gene data show CDR1 as MDHEN and CDR2 as SYDVKM. The CDR3 runs 11 residues. V dropped 3 bases and J dropped 1 base, with 0 bases sitting between them. Produced via immunoSEQ multiplex PCR; TCRdb's table is partial and in-frame only. The sample consists of 100,000 to 120,000 clones, less than 95% of them appearing once. The origin of this receptor is an adult in good health. The chain has TRBV28 and TRBJ1-2; no reliable D call. Sequenced here: peripheral blood, sampled on day 0 of AZD1222 vaccination. As DNA, the CDR3 is TGTGCCAGCAGTTTTAACTATGGCTACACCTTC. It is translated as CASSFNYGYTF.